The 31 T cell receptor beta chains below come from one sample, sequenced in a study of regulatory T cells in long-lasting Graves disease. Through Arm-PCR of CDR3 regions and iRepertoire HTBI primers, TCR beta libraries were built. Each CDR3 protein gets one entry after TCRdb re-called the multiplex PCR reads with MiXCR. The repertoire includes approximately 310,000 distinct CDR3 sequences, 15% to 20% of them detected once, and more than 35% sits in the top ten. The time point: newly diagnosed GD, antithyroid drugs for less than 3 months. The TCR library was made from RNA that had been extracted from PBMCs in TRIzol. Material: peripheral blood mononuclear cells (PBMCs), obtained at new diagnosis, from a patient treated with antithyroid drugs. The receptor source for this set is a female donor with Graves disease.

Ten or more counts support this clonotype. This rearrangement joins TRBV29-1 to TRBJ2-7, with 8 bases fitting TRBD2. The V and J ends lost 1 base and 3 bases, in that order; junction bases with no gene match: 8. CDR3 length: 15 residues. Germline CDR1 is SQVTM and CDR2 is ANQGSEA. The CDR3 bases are TGCAGCGTTGAAGCTGGGTTAGCGGGACGCTACGAGCAGTACTTC. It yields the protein CSVEAGLAGRYEQYF.

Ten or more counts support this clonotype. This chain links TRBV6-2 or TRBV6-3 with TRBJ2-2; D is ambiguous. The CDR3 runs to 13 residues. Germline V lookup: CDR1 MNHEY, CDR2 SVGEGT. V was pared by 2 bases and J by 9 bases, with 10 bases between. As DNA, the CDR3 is TGTGCCAGCAGTTACCAACTCGCTCGGGAGCTGTTTTTT. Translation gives CASSYQLARELFF.

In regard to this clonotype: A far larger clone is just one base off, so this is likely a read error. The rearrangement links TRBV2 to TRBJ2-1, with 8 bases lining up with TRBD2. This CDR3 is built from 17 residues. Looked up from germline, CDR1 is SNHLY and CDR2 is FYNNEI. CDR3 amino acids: CASNSPLAGSSYSEQFF. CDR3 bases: TGTGCCAGCAACTCTCCATTAGCGGGAAGCTCCTACAGTGAGCAGTTCTTC.

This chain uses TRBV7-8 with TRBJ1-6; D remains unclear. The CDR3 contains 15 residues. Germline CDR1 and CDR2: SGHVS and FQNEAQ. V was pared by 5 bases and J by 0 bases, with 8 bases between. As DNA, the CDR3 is TGTGCCAGCAGCCTTGGGATCTCCTATAATTCACCCCTCCACTTT. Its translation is CASSLGISYNSPLHF.

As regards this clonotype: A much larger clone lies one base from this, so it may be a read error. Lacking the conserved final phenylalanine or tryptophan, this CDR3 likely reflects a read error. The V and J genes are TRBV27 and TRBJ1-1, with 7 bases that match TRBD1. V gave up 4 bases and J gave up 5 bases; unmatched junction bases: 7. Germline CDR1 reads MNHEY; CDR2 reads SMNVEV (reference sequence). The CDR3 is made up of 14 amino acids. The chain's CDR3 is CASSSYRGRTEAFL. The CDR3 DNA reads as TGTGCCAGCAGTTCGTACAGGGGTCGGACTGAAGCTTTCCTT.

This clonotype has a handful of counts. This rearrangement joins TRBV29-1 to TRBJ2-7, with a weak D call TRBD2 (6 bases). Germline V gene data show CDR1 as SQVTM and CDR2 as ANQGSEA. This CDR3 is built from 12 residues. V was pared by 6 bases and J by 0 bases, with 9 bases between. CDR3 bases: TGCAGCGTGGCGGGGCGCTCCTACGAGCAGTACTTC. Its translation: CSVAGRSYEQYF.

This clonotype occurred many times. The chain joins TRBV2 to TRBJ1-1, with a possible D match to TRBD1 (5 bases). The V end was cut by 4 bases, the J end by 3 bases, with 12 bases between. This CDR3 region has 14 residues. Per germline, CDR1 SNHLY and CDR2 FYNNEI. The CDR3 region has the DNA TGTGCCAGCAGTGGCCAGGGTGGGTACACTGAAGCTTTCTTT. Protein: CASSGQGGYTEAFF.

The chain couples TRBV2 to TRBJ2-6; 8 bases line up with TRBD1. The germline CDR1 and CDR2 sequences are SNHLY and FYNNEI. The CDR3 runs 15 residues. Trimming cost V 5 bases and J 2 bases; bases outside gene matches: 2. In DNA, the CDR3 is TGTGCCAGCAGTCCCAGGGGGCCTGGGGCCAACGTCCTGACTTTC. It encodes CASSPRGPGANVLTF.

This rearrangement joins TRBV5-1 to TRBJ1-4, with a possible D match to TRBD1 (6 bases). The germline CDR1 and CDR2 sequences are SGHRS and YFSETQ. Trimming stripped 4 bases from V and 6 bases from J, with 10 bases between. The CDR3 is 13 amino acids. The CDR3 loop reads CASSGGGDEKLFF. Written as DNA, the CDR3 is TGCGCCAGCAGCGGAGGGGGGGATGAAAAACTGTTTTTT.

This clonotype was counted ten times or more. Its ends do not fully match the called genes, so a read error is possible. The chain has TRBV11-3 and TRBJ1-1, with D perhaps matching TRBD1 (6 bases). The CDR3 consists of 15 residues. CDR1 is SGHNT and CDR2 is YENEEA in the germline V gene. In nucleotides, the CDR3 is TGCGCCAGCAGCCAAGTAACAGGGAGATACACTGAAGCTTTCTTT. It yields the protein CASSQVTGRYTEAFF.

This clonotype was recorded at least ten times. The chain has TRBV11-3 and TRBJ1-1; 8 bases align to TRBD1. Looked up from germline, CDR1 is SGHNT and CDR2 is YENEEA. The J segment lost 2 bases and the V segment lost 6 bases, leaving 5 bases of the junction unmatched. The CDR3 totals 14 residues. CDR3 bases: TGTGCCAGCAGTTCCGGACAGGGTAACACTGAAGCTTTCTTT. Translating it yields CASSSGQGNTEAFF.

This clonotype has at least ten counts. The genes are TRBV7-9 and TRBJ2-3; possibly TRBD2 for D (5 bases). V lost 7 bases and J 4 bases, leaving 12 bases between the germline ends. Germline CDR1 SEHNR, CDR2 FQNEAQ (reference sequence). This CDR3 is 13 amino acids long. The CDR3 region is CASTPIGADTQYF. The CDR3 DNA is TGTGCCAGCACCCCTATCGGGGCAGATACGCAGTATTTT.

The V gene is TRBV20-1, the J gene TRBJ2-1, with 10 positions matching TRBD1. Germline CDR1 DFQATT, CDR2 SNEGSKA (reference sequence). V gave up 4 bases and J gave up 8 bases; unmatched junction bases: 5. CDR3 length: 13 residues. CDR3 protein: CSAMTGGAYEQFF. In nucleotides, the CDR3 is TGCAGTGCTATGACAGGGGGCGCGTATGAGCAGTTCTTC.

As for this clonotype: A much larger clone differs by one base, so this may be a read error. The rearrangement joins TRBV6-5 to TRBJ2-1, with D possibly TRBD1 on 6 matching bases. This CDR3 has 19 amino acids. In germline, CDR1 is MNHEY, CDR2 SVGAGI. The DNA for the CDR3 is TGTGCCAGCAGTTACTCCTTTCGAGACAGGCAAAGCTCCTGCAATGAGCAGTTCTTC. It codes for CASSYSFRDRQSSCNEQFF.

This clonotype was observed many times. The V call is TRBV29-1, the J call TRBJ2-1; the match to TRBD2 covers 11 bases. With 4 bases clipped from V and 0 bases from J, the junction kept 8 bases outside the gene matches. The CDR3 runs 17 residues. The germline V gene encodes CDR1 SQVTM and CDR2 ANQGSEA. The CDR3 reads CSVAGTSGRSSYNEQFF. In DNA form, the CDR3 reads TGCAGCGTTGCGGGGACTAGCGGAAGAAGCTCCTACAATGAGCAGTTCTTC.

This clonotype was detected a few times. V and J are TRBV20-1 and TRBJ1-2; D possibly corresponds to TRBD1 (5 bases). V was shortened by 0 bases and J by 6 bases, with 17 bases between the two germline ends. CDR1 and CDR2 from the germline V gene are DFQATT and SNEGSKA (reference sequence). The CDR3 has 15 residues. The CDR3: CSARDNRGGGDGYTF. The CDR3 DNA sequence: TGCAGTGCTAGAGACAACCGGGGCGGTGGCGATGGCTACACCTTC.

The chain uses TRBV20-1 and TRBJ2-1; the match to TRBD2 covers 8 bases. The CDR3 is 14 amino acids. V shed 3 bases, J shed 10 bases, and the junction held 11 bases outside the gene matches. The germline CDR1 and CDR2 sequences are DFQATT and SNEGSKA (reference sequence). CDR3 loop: CSASTSGSIGEQFF. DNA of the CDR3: TGCAGTGCTAGTACCAGCGGGAGCATTGGGGAGCAGTTCTTC.

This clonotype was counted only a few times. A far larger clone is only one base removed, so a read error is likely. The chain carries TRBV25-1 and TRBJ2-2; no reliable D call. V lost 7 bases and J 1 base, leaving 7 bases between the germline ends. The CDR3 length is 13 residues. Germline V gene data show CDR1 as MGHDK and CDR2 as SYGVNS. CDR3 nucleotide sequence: TGTGCCAGCAACCCCGGGAACACCGGGGAGCTGTTTTTT. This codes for CASNPGNTGELFF.

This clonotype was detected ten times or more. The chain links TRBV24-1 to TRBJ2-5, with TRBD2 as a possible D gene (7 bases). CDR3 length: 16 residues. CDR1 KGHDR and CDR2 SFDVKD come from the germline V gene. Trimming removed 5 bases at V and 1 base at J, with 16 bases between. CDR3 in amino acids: CATSGGLADTQETQYF. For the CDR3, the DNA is TGTGCCACCAGTGGGGGGCTAGCGGACACCCAAGAGACCCAGTACTTC.

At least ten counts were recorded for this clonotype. DNA for the CDR3: TGCGCCAGCAGCGCTTCTGATACAAGTTCACCCCTCCACTTT. As protein: CASSASDTSSPLHF. This chain links TRBV10-2 with TRBJ1-6; D is ambiguous. The germline gives CDR1 WSHSY, CDR2 SAAADI. V was trimmed by 6 bases and J by 9 bases, leaving 15 bases between them. CDR3 length: 14 amino acids.

CDR3 in DNA: TGTGCCAGCAGCCTGTCGGGGGGGTCTGGGCAAGAGACCCAGTACTTC. Its translation is CASSLSGGSGQETQYF. The chain joins TRBV9 to TRBJ2-5; 8 nucleotides align to TRBD2. V was clipped by 4 bases and J by 2 bases; unmatched bases: 10. Per germline, CDR1 SGDLS and CDR2 YYNGEE. The CDR3 covers 16 residues.

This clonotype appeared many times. In DNA form, the CDR3 reads TGTGCCAGCAGTTGGGGGAGAGTTGATACGCAGTATTTT. Encoded protein: CASSWGRVDTQYF. The chain carries TRBV6-5 and TRBJ2-3, with D possibly called TRBD1 or TRBD2 (5 bases each). CDR3 length: 13 residues. The V end lost 4 bases, the J end lost 6 bases, and 11 bases lay between the germline ends. Germline loops: CDR1 MNHEY, CDR2 SVGAGI.

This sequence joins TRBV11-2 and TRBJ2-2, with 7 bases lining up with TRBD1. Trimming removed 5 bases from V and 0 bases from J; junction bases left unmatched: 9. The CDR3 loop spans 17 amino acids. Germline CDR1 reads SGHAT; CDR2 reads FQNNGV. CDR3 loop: CASSLPNGTANTGELFF. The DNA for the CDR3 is TGTGCCAGCAGCCTTCCAAACGGGACAGCGAACACCGGGGAGCTGTTTTTT. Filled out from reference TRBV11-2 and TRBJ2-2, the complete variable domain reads EAGVAQSPRYKIIEKRQSVAFWCNPISGHATLYWYQQILGQGPKLLIQFQNNGVVDDSQLPKDRFSAERLKGVDSTLKIQPAKLEDSAVYLCASSLPNGTANTGELFFGEGSRLTVL.

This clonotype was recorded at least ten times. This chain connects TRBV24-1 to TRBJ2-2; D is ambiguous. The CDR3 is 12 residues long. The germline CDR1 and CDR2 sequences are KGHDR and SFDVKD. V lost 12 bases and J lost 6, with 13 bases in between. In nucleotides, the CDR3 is TGTGCCCCCAACGTTCAGCCCGGGGAGCTGTTTTTT. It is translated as CAPNVQPGELFF.

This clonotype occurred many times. The CDR3 nucleotides read TGTGCCTCGGAAGGGGGAGGGTCCCTCGGCTCCTACAATGAGCAGTTCTTC. It encodes CASEGGGSLGSYNEQFF. The chain is built from TRBV28 and TRBJ2-1; possible D gene TRBD2, 7 bases. Germline values: CDR1 MDHEN, CDR2 SYDVKM. V gave up 11 bases and J gave up 0 bases, with 23 bases separating them. This CDR3 is built from 17 residues.

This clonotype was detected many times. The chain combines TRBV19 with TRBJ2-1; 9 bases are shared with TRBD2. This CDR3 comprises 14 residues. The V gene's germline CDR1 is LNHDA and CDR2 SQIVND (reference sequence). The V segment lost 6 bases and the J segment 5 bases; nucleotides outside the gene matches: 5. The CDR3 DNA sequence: TGTGCCAGTAGGGGTAGCGGGAGCCACAATGAGCAGTTCTTC. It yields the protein CASRGSGSHNEQFF.

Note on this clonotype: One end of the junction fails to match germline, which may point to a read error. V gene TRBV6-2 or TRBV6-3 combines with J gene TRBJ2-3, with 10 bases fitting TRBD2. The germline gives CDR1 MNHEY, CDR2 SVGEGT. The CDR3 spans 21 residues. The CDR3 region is CASSYSLEGLAGDRGTGTQYF. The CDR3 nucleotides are TGTGCCAGCAGTTACTCGCTGGAGGGCCTAGCGGGAGATAGGGGCACAGGTACGCAGTATTTT.

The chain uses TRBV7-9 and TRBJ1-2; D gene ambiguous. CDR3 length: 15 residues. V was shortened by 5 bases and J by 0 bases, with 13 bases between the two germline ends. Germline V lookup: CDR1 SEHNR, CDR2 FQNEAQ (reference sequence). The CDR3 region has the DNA TGTGCCAGCAGCCTTAGCGGGCGAGCTAACTATGGCTACACCTTC. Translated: CASSLSGRANYGYTF.

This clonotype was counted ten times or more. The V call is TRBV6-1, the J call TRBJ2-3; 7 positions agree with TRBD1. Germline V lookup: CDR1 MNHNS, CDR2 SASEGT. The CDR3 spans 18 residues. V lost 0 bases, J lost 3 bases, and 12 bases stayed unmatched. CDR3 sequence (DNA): TGTGCCAGCAGTGAAGCGCTTCGTACAGGGGATATTACAGATACGCAGTATTTT. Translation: CASSEALRTGDITDTQYF.

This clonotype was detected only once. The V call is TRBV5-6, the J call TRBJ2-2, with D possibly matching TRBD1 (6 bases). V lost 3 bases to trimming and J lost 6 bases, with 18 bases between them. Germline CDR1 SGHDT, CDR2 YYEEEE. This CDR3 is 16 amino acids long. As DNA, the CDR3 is TGTGCCAGCAGCTCGAGGCAGGGGATTAGGGCCGGGGAGCTGTTTTTT. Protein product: CASSSRQGIRAGELFF.

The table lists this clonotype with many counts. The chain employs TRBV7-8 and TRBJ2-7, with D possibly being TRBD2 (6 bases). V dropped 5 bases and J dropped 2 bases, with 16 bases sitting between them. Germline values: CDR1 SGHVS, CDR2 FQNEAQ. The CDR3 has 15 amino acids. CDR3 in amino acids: CASSQQRGTPYEQYF. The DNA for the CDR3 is TGTGCCAGCAGCCAACAACGGGGGACTCCCTACGAGCAGTACTTC.